Sequencing of this T cell receptor beta chain was carried out in a study of OX40 agonist ivuxolimab in advanced cancers. Study details: The diagnoses of dose-escalation patients were hepatocellular carcinoma, melanoma, renal cell or head and neck cancer.

TCRdb's table, derived via immunoSEQ multiplex PCR, lists solely in-frame clones and lacks some. The data show more than 45,000 clones, roughly 90% seen once. This CDR3 contains 16 residues. The germline V gene encodes CDR1 MNHNS and CDR2 SASEGT. V shed 4 bases and J shed 6 bases, with 18 bases lying between them. Notes on the study in general: The study observed clonal expansion of CD4+ and CD8+ blood T cells by week 6 at 0.1 to 3.0 mg/kg.

As regards this clone: Its antigen is currently unknown.

The material was CD4+ or CD8+ T cells sorted from blood, obtained in a trial of the OX40 agonist ivuxolimab. The clonotype comes from an adult with an advanced solid tumor such as melanoma, head and neck, liver or kidney cancer. V and J are TRBV6-1 and TRBJ2-2, with D perhaps TRBD2 (6 bases). The CDR3 here is CASSALAGSPPGELFF. CDR3 in DNA: TGTGCCAGCAGTGCACTTGCGGGAAGTCCACCCGGGGAGCTGTTTTTT.